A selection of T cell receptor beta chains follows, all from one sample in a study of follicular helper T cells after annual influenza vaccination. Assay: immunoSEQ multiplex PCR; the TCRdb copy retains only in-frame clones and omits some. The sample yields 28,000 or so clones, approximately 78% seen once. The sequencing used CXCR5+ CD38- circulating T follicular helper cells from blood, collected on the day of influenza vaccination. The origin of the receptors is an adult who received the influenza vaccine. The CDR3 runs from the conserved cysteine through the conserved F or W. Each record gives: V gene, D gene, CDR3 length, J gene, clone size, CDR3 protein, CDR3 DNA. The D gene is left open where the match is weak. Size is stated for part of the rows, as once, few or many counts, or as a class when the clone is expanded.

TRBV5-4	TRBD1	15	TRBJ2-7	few	CASSSYRDSSYEQYF	TGTGCCAGCAGCTCGTACCGGGACAGCTCCTACGAGCAGTACTTC
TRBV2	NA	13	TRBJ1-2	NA	CASSATVNYGYTF	TGTGCCAGCAGTGCCACGGTTAACTATGGCTACACCTTC
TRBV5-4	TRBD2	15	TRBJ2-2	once	CASSRTSGYTGELFF	TGTGCCAGCAGCCGGACTAGCGGATACACCGGGGAGCTGTTTTTT
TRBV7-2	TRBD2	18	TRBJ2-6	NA	CASSLRLAGRSGANVLTF	TGTGCCAGCAGCTTAAGACTAGCGGGCCGCTCTGGGGCCAACGTCCTGACTTTC
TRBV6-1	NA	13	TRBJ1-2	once	CASRTAEGYGYTF	TGTGCCAGCAGAACGGCGGAGGGCTATGGCTACACCTTC
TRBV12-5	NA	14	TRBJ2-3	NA	CASLGGGSTDTQYF	TGTGCTAGTCTAGGGGGGGGGTCCACAGATACGCAGTATTTT
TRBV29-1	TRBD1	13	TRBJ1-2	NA	CSATPDRDYGYTF	TGCAGCGCCACCCCCGACAGGGATTATGGCTACACCTTC
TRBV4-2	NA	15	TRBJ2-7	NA	CASTSTRGASSEQYF	TGTGCCAGCACCTCAACCAGGGGGGCTAGCTCCGAGCAGTACTTC
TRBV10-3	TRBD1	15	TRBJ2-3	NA	CAISPGTASTDTQYF	TGTGCCATCAGCCCCGGGACAGCGAGCACAGATACGCAGTATTTT
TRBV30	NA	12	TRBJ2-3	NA	CAWSHRGDTQYF	TGCGCCTGGAGTCATAGAGGAGATACGCAGTATTTT
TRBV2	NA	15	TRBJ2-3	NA	CASSEGPPGTDTQYF	TGTGCCAGCAGTGAAGGGCCGCCAGGCACAGATACGCAGTATTTT
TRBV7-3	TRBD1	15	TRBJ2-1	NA	CASSLTGTGGTEQFF	TGTGCCAGCAGCTTAACCGGGACAGGGGGCACTGAGCAGTTCTTC
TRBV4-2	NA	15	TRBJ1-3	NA	CASGAGAQSGNTIYF	TGTGCCAGCGGCGCGGGGGCGCAAAGTGGAAACACCATATATTTT
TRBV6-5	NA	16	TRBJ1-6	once	CASSYSRAALDSPLHF	TGTGCCAGCAGTTACTCGAGGGCAGCCTTGGATTCACCCCTCCACTTT
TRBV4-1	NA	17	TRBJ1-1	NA	CASSQDFGWGSRPEAFF	TGCGCCAGCAGCCAAGATTTCGGGTGGGGCAGCAGACCAGAAGCTTTCTTT
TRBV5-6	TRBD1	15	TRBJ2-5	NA	CASSPWDRRPETQYF	TGTGCCAGCAGCCCCTGGGACAGGCGCCCCGAGACCCAGTACTTC
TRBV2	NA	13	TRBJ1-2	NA	CASSDTRGNGYTF	TGTGCCAGCAGTGATACAAGAGGAAATGGCTACACCTTC
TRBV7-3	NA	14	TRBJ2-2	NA	CASSRGANTGELFF	TGTGCCAGCAGCCGGGGAGCGAACACCGGGGAGCTGTTTTTT
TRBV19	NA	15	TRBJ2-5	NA	CASSTAAGVRETQYF	TGTGCCAGTAGTACCGCTGCAGGGGTCCGCGAGACCCAGTACTTC
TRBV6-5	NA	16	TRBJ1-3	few	CASSYDHPETGNTIYF	TGTGCCAGCAGTTACGATCACCCAGAAACTGGAAACACCATATATTTT
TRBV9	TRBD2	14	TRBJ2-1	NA	CASSATGGYNEQFF	TGTGCCAGCAGCGCGACGGGAGGATACAATGAGCAGTTCTTC
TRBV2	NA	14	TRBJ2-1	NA	CASSLQRAYNEQFF	TGTGCCAGCAGCTTACAGAGGGCCTACAATGAGCAGTTCTTC
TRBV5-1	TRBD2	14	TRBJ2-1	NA	CASSFGGGPNEQFF	TGCGCCAGCAGCTTCGGGGGGGGACCCAATGAGCAGTTCTTC
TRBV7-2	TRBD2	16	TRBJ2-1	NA	CASSSKGGGSYNEQFF	TGTGCCAGCAGCTCGAAGGGCGGGGGGTCCTACAATGAGCAGTTCTTC
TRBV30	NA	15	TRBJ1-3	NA	CAWSFPTISGNTIYF	TGTGCCTGGAGTTTCCCAACAATCTCTGGAAACACCATATATTTT
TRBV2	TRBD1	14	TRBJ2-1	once	CASSEQGAENEQFF	TGTGCCAGCAGCGAACAGGGGGCAGAAAATGAGCAGTTCTTC
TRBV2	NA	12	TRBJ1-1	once	CASSPGVTEAFF	TGTGCCAGCAGCCCGGGGGTCACTGAAGCTTTCTTT
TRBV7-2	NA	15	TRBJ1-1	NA	CASSPSPGVGTEAFF	TGTGCCAGCAGTCCGAGCCCGGGGGTGGGGACTGAAGCTTTCTTT
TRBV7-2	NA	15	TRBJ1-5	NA	CASSLVGQQNQPQHF	TGTGCCAGCAGCTTAGTTGGGCAGCAGAATCAGCCCCAGCATTTT
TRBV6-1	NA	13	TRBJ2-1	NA	CASRAQGALEQFF	TGTGCCAGCAGGGCACAGGGAGCGCTCGAGCAGTTCTTC
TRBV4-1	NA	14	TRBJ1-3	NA	CASQQLPSGNTIYF	TGCGCCAGCCAACAGCTCCCCTCTGGAAACACCATATATTTT
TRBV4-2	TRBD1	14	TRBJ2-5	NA	CASSQDHRGETQYF	TGTGCCAGCAGCCAAGATCACAGGGGCGAGACCCAGTACTTC
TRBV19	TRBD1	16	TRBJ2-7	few	CASSQEGAASSYEQYF	TGTGCCAGTAGCCAAGAGGGGGCCGCTAGCTCCTACGAGCAGTACTTC
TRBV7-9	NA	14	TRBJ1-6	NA	CASSLTGYNSPLHF	TGTGCCAGCAGCTTGACAGGATATAATTCACCCCTCCACTTT
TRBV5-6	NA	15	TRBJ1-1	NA	CASSLVAGPNTEAFF	TGTGCCAGCAGCTTGGTGGCGGGACCGAACACTGAAGCTTTCTTT
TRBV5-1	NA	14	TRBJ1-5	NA	CASSLSGDNQPQHF	TGCGCCAGCAGCTTGTCAGGGGATAATCAGCCCCAGCATTTT
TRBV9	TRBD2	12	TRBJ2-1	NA	CASSALAAEQFF	TGTGCCAGCAGCGCGCTAGCGGCTGAGCAGTTCTTC
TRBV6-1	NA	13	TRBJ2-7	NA	CASSPDTYYEQYF	TGTGCCAGCAGTCCTGACACCTACTACGAGCAGTACTTC
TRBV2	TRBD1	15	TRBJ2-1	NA	CASRADREAYNEQFF	TGTGCCAGCAGGGCCGACAGGGAAGCCTACAATGAGCAGTTCTTC
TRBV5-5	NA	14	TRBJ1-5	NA	CASSLRQSNQPQHF	TGTGCCAGCAGCTTGCGACAGAGCAATCAGCCCCAGCATTTT
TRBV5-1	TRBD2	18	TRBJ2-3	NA	CASSLATSGMGRPDTQYF	TGCGCCAGCAGCTTGGCAACTAGCGGGATGGGCCGCCCAGATACGCAGTATTTT
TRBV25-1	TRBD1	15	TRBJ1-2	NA	CASSPRGQGSYGYTF	TGTGCCAGCAGTCCCCGCGGACAGGGGTCCTATGGCTACACCTTC
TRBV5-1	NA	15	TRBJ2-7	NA	CASSDLTGAISEQYF	TGCGCCAGCAGCGATTTGACAGGTGCTATCTCCGAGCAGTACTTC
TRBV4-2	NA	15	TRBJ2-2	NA	CASSQASSPTGELFF	TGTGCCAGCAGCCAAGCTAGTAGCCCCACCGGGGAGCTGTTTTTT
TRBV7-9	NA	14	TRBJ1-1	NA	CASSFTSGKTEAFF	TGTGCCAGCAGCTTCACCTCAGGGAAGACTGAAGCTTTCTTT
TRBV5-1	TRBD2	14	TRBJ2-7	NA	CASSPGGRDYEQYF	TGCGCCAGCAGCCCTGGCGGGAGAGACTACGAGCAGTACTTC
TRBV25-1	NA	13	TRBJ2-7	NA	CASRQGLSGEQYF	TGTGCCAGCAGGCAGGGTTTATCGGGCGAGCAGTACTTC
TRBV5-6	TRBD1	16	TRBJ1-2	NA	CASSLAVDRGRYGYTF	TGTGCCAGCAGCTTGGCCGTTGACAGGGGGAGGTATGGCTACACCTTC
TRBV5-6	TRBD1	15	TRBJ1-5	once	CASSRRQGRYQPQHF	TGTGCCAGCAGCCGACGACAGGGGAGATATCAGCCCCAGCATTTT
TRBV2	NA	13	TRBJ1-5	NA	CASSRQANQPQHF	TGTGCCAGCAGTAGACAGGCGAATCAGCCCCAGCATTTT
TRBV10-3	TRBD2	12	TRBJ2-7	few	CATGGGGYEQYF	TGTGCTACGGGAGGGGGAGGCTACGAGCAGTACTTC
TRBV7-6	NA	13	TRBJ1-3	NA	CASSPSSGNTIYF	TGTGCCAGCAGTCCCAGCTCTGGAAACACCATATATTTT
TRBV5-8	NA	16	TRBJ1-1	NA	CASSLDAGALGTEAFF	TGTGCCAGCAGCTTGGATGCGGGGGCCCTGGGCACTGAAGCTTTCTTT
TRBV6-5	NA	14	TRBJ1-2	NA	CASSRDRTSYGYTF	TGTGCCAGCAGTCGCGACAGGACCTCCTATGGCTACACCTTC
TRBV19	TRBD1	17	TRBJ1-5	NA	CASSITGALYSNQPQHF	TGTGCCAGTAGTATTACAGGGGCCCTTTATAGCAATCAGCCCCAGCATTTT